These 21 T cell receptor beta chains were sequenced from one sample in a study of OX40 agonist ivuxolimab in advanced cancers. Libraries were prepared by immunoSEQ multiplex PCR; TCRdb keeps only in-frame clonotypes and omits some of them. The data contain about 46,000 clones, around 85% of them singletons. This specimen consisted of CD4+ or CD8+ T cells sorted from blood, obtained in a trial of the OX40 agonist ivuxolimab. Every receptor here comes from an adult with an advanced solid tumor such as melanoma, head and neck, liver or kidney cancer.

This clone turned up a few times. This chain uses TRBV2 with TRBJ2-2; 9 nucleotides align to TRBD1. Looked up from germline, CDR1 is SNHLY and CDR2 is FYNNEI. Trimming removed 7 bases from V and 5 bases from J; junction bases left unmatched: 8. The CDR3 extends over 15 amino acids. This CDR3 reads CASIPGQGGTGELFF. The CDR3 DNA follows: TGTGCCAGCATCCCGGGACAGGGTGGGACCGGGGAGCTGTTTTTT.

This clone was seen a few times. CDR3 region: CASNQLDRDGYTF. The CDR3 nucleotides are TGTGCCAGTAACCAACTCGACAGGGATGGCTACACCTTC. The genes are TRBV19 and TRBJ1-2; 7 nucleotides align to TRBD1. CDR1 is LNHDA and CDR2 is SQIVND in the germline V gene (reference sequence). Trimming cost V 7 bases and J 6 bases; bases outside gene matches: 8. This CDR3 has 13 residues.

This sequence joins TRBV6-1 and TRBJ2-7, with 11 bases lining up with TRBD2. Trimming cost V 2 bases and J 5 bases; bases outside gene matches: 5. Per the germline V gene, CDR1 is MNHNS and CDR2 is SASEGT. The CDR3 contains 15 residues. CDR3 nucleotide sequence: TGTGCCAGCAGTGAAAGGGCTAGCGGGGGGCACGAGCAGTACTTC. Residues: CASSERASGGHEQYF.

This clone was observed once. The chain joins TRBV7-9 to TRBJ2-3; D is uncertain. This CDR3 spans 12 amino acids. Trimming shortened V by 1 base and J by 4 bases, and 3 bases separated the two germline ends. The germline V gene has CDR1 SEHNR and CDR2 FQNEAQ (reference sequence). The DNA for the CDR3 is TGTGCCAGCAGCTTAGTTGCAGATACGCAGTATTTT. Translation gives CASSLVADTQYF.

This clone is a singleton in its sample. CDR3 sequence (DNA): TGTGCCAGTAGTATAGGGGGGACAGGGGCAGATACGCAGTATTTT. It is translated as CASSIGGTGADTQYF. V usage is TRBV19 and J usage is TRBJ2-3; 10 nucleotides line up with TRBD1. The J segment lost 4 bases and the V segment lost 1 base, leaving 2 bases of the junction unmatched. Germline V gene data show CDR1 as LNHDA and CDR2 as SQIVND (reference sequence). This CDR3 region has 15 residues.

In this sample, this clone turned up a few times. V and J are TRBV6-4 and TRBJ1-4; unclear D gene. The CDR3 runs 15 residues. V lost 2 bases to trimming and J lost 8 bases, with 15 bases between them. Germline V gene sequence: CDR1 MRHNA, CDR2 SNTAGT. The CDR3: CASSDPRNGREKLFF. The CDR3 DNA follows: TGTGCCAGCAGTGACCCGAGAAACGGACGCGAAAAACTGTTTTTT.

Only one count was recorded for this clone. The CDR3 region is CASSIFPGRGTEAFF. The CDR3 region has the DNA TGTGCCAGTAGTATATTCCCAGGGCGGGGCACTGAAGCTTTCTTT. The chain carries TRBV19 and TRBJ1-1, with D maybe TRBD1 (5 bases). The V end was cut by 2 bases, the J end by 4 bases, with 14 bases between. The CDR3 covers 15 residues. The germline gives CDR1 LNHDA, CDR2 SQIVND (reference sequence).

CDR3 amino acids: CASSIGTFYEQYF. CDR3 DNA sequence: TGTGCCAGTAGTATTGGCACCTTTTACGAGCAGTACTTC. The V call is TRBV19, the J call TRBJ2-7; D is ambiguous. Germline V gives CDR1 LNHDA, CDR2 SQIVND (reference sequence). The germline V and J ends were trimmed by 3 bases and 4 bases, with 10 bases remaining between them. The CDR3 consists of 13 residues. The whole variable domain, remainder taken from reference TRBV19 and TRBJ2-7, is DGGITQSPKYLFRKEGQNVTLSCEQNLNHDAMYWYRQDPGQGLRLIYYSQIVNDFQKGDIAEGYSVSREKKESFPLTVTSAQKNPTAFYLCASSIGTFYEQYFGPGTRLTVT.

In this sample, this clone turned up once. The gene calls are TRBV7-9 and TRBJ1-2; TRBD1 is a possible D gene (5 bases). The CDR3 spans 14 residues. The germline gives CDR1 SEHNR, CDR2 FQNEAQ (reference sequence). Trimming left V 6 bases short and J 4 bases short, with 15 bases between. The CDR3 region is CASSPGTIGYGYTF. CDR3 nucleotide sequence: TGTGCCAGCAGTCCAGGGACTATCGGCTATGGCTACACCTTC.

CDR3 residues: CASSSPGLAKDTQYF. The CDR3 DNA reads as TGTGCCAGCAGCTCGCCGGGACTAGCAAAGGATACGCAGTATTTT. V usage is TRBV7-3 and J usage is TRBJ2-3; 9 bases fit TRBD2. The CDR3 runs 15 residues. With 4 bases clipped from V and 6 bases from J, the junction kept 8 bases outside the gene matches. CDR1 and CDR2 from the germline V gene are SGHTA and FQGTGA.

J is TRBJ2-3 and V is TRBV13; TRBD1 aligns across 9 bases. With V trimmed by 5 bases and J by 5 bases, 5 bases remained unmatched. Germline values: CDR1 PRHDT, CDR2 FYEKMQ (reference sequence). This CDR3 contains 14 residues. CDR3 protein: CASSQQGARDTQYF. In DNA, the CDR3 is TGTGCCAGCAGCCAACAGGGGGCTAGAGATACGCAGTATTTT.

V and J are TRBV29-1 and TRBJ2-2, with D tentatively TRBD1 or TRBD2 (6 bases each). Looked up from germline, CDR1 is SQVTM and CDR2 is ANQGSEA. Trimming took 7 bases from V and 5 from J, leaving 41 bases between them. This CDR3 is 22 amino acids long. In DNA form, the CDR3 reads TGCAGCGCTGCCACCTGGGGTTCTGGGCGACTTTGGGGGGCGAGAGAGACCGGGGAGCTGTTTTTT. It translates to CSAATWGSGRLWGARETGELFF.

This clone was counted a few times. The chain links TRBV10-3 to TRBJ1-3, with D perhaps TRBD1 (5 bases). Germline V lookup: CDR1 ENHRY, CDR2 SYGVKD. This CDR3 contains 18 residues. Trimming removed 3 bases at V and 3 bases at J, with 21 bases between. This CDR3 is CAISDGLGSGLDGNTIYF. The CDR3 coding sequence is TGTGCCATCAGTGATGGTCTGGGGTCGGGGCTCGATGGAAACACCATATATTTT.

This clone appeared a few times. V gene TRBV6-5 combines with J gene TRBJ2-1, with D possibly being TRBD2 (5 bases). V lost 5 bases and J lost 2, with 10 bases in between. Germline-derived CDR1 and CDR2 are MNHEY and SVGAGI. The CDR3 length is 14 residues. Written as DNA, the CDR3 is TGTGCCAGCAGTAAACAGCGGACCTACAATGAGCAGTTCTTC. Translated, it gives CASSKQRTYNEQFF.

This chain links TRBV20-1 with TRBJ2-7; D remains ambiguous. V was clipped by 0 bases and J by 7 bases, with 4 bases between them. From germline, CDR1 is DFQATT and CDR2 SNEGSKA (reference sequence). This CDR3 is built from 10 residues. CDR3 amino acids: CSARDHEQYF. The CDR3 DNA sequence: TGCAGTGCTAGAGATCATGAGCAGTACTTC.

The CDR3 loop is CASSEATRAQHF. CDR3 DNA sequence: TGTGCCAGCAGTGAAGCTACCAGGGCCCAGCATTTT. This chain joins TRBV6-1 and TRBJ1-5; possible D gene TRBD1, 5 bases. Germline-derived CDR1 and CDR2 are MNHNS and SASEGT. V dropped 0 bases and J dropped 11 bases, with 8 bases sitting between them. This CDR3 region has 12 residues.

The CDR3 sequence is CASSPTGSTEAFF. CDR3 sequence (DNA): TGTGCCAGCTCACCGACAGGGAGCACTGAAGCTTTCTTT. The gene calls are TRBV18 and TRBJ1-1, with 7 bases lining up with TRBD1. V lost 3 bases to trimming and J lost 4 bases; unmatched junction nucleotides: 2. The CDR3 covers 13 residues. The germline CDR1 and CDR2 sequences are KGHSH and LQKENI.

The J gene is TRBJ1-1, the V gene TRBV6-5; D is unresolved. This CDR3 has 13 amino acids. Germline loops: CDR1 MNHEY, CDR2 SVGAGI. Trimming left V 3 bases short and J 5 bases short, with 10 bases between. The CDR3 protein is CASSYYGTTEAFF. CDR3 DNA sequence: TGTGCCAGCAGTTATTATGGTACTACTGAAGCTTTCTTT.

The chain has TRBV14 and TRBJ2-7; D is possibly TRBD1 (5 bases). The CDR3 runs 16 residues. Deletions cut 3 bases from V and 5 bases from J, with 20 bases between. Germline V gene lookup returns CDR1 SGHDN and CDR2 FVKESK. The CDR3 is CASSQVLGRGNNEQYF. The CDR3 DNA reads TGTGCCAGCAGCCAGGTCCTGGGAAGGGGTAACAACGAGCAGTACTTC.

The rearrangement links TRBV27 to TRBJ1-2; TRBD1 is a possible D gene (6 bases). Germline CDR1 MNHEY, CDR2 SMNVEV (reference sequence). The length of the CDR3 is 16 residues. The V end was cut by 5 bases, the J end by 0 bases, with 16 bases between. This chain's CDR3 is CASSPLRTEANYGYTF. The CDR3 nucleotides are TGTGCCAGCAGTCCTCTAAGGACAGAGGCTAACTATGGCTACACCTTC.

The J gene is TRBJ2-1, the V gene TRBV28, with TRBD1 matching over 8 bases. The CDR3 length is 15 residues. Germline CDR1 MDHEN, CDR2 SYDVKM. V shed 6 bases and J 5 bases; nucleotides not matched to a gene: 9. The CDR3 is CASRSGGVWNNEQFF. The CDR3 DNA is TGTGCCAGCAGATCAGGGGGCGTTTGGAACAATGAGCAGTTCTTC.